This passage covers 16 T cell receptor beta chains from one sample sequenced in a study of cytotoxic CD8 clonotypes in ibrutinib-treated CLL. The assay was immunoSEQ multiplex PCR, and TCRdb's table has in-frame clones only and misses some. The sample lists over 120,000 clones, over 75% seen once, with less than 8.5% in the top ten. This specimen was PBMCs, taken after 36 months of ibrutinib treatment. These receptors were taken from a human donor with chronic lymphocytic leukemia.

CDR3 region: CASSLRALGWYEQYF. The CDR3 nucleotides are TGTGCCAGCAGTTTACGGGCGTTGGGATGGTACGAGCAGTACTTC. The chain recombines TRBV28 with TRBJ2-7, with unresolved D. The CDR3 is 15 residues long. CDR1 is MDHEN, CDR2 SYDVKM, per germline. V was clipped by 2 bases and J by 4 bases, with 15 bases between them.

This clone was found a few times. The rearrangement links TRBV19 to TRBJ2-3; 8 bases line up with TRBD2. J lost 6 bases, V lost 4 bases, and 9 bases had no gene match. This CDR3 has 15 residues. CDR1 and CDR2 (germline): LNHDA, SQIVND (reference sequence). CDR3 protein: CASSTIGLAPDTQYF. CDR3 bases: TGTGCCAGTAGTACAATCGGACTAGCCCCCGATACGCAGTATTTT.

Concerning this clone: The sample has other DNA sequences that encode this CDR3 too. The chain has TRBV18 and TRBJ1-4; TRBD1 agrees at 10 bases. This CDR3 is built from 15 residues. J was trimmed by 5 bases and V by 3 bases; bases with no gene match: 3. CDR1 KGHSH and CDR2 LQKENI come from the germline V gene. The CDR3 is CASSPPGQGNEKLFF. CDR3 in DNA: TGTGCCAGCTCACCCCCGGGACAGGGGAATGAAAAACTGTTTTTT.

The chain combines TRBV5-1 with TRBJ2-7, with 8 bases that match TRBD1. The germline V gene encodes CDR1 SGHRS and CDR2 YFSETQ. The junction had 13 bases not matched to a gene; V was cut back by 3 bases and J by 5 bases. The CDR3 totals 16 residues. CDR3 loop: CASSSQPGQAAHEQYF. DNA for the CDR3: TGCGCCAGCAGCTCACAACCGGGACAGGCGGCCCACGAGCAGTACTTC.

The chain joins TRBV28 to TRBJ2-5, with a weak D call TRBD2 (7 bases). From germline, CDR1 is MDHEN and CDR2 SYDVKM. V was shortened by 6 bases and J by 2 bases, with 16 bases between the two germline ends. There are 15 residues in the CDR3. CDR3 loop: CASSRGGVYQETQYF. The CDR3 nucleotides are TGTGCCAGCAGCCGCGGGGGCGTATATCAAGAGACCCAGTACTTC.

This chain connects TRBV7-9 to TRBJ1-1, with D possibly TRBD1 on 5 matching bases. CDR1 is SEHNR and CDR2 is FQNEAQ in the germline V gene (reference sequence). V lost 4 bases to trimming and J lost 1 base, with 10 bases between them. The CDR3 sequence is 14 residues long. In DNA, the CDR3 is TGTGCCAGCAGCTCCCGGGACGGGAACACTGAAGCTTTCTTT. This sequence encodes CASSSRDGNTEAFF.

The chain has TRBV7-6 and TRBJ2-7; TRBD1 is a possible D gene (6 bases). The CDR3 loop spans 15 amino acids. The ends were cut back, 3 bases at V and 2 bases at J, with 14 bases in the middle. Germline V CDR1 and CDR2: SGHVS, FNYEAQ. The CDR3 sequence is CASSFVGRGAYEQYF. CDR3 DNA: TGTGCCAGCAGCTTCGTTGGCAGGGGAGCCTACGAGCAGTACTTC.

V gene TRBV19 combines with J gene TRBJ1-5; D is possibly TRBD1 (5 bases). V gave up 3 bases and J gave up 3 bases, with 15 bases separating them. From germline, CDR1 is LNHDA and CDR2 SQIVND (reference sequence). The CDR3 has 16 residues. CDR3 in DNA: TGTGCCAGTAGTATTGTTCCCGGGGCCCCCAATCAGCCCCAGCATTTT. Its translation: CASSIVPGAPNQPQHF.

This chain links TRBV30 with TRBJ2-1; D remains ambiguous. The V gene lost 1 base and the J gene lost 0 bases, with 7 bases spanning the gap. This CDR3 contains 14 residues. Germline lookup yields CDR1 GTSNPN and CDR2 SVGIG (reference sequence). CDR3 in DNA: TGTGCCTGGAGTGGTCTGAGCTCCTACAATGAGCAGTTCTTC. Amino acid sequence: CAWSGLSSYNEQFF.

The chain recombines TRBV5-1 with TRBJ1-4, with D perhaps TRBD1 (5 bases). The CDR3 is made up of 17 amino acids. Between the trimmed V and J ends, which lost 0 bases and 4 bases, there was a span of 16 bases. Looked up from germline, CDR1 is SGHRS and CDR2 is YFSETQ. The CDR3 here is CASSLGLGTNNNEKLFF. CDR3 DNA sequence: TGCGCCAGCAGCTTGGGGTTGGGGACGAACAATAATGAAAAACTGTTTTTT.

This chain links TRBV6-1 with TRBJ1-4; TRBD1 is a possible D gene (6 bases). V was cut by 5 bases and J by 4 bases, with 14 bases left in between. CDR1 and CDR2 (germline): MNHNS, SASEGT. CDR3 length: 15 residues. CDR3 sequence: CASSRRGTDNEKLFF. The CDR3 DNA is TGTGCCAGCAGTCGTAGGGGGACGGATAATGAAAAACTGTTTTTT.

The chain combines TRBV5-1 with TRBJ1-1, with TRBD1 as a possible D gene (5 bases). Germline V CDR1 and CDR2: SGHRS, YFSETQ. V was cut by 4 bases and J by 5 bases, with 21 bases left in between. The CDR3 has 16 residues. The CDR3 sequence is CASSPPVPTRGTEAFF. CDR3 nucleotide sequence: TGCGCCAGCAGCCCACCGGTCCCCACGAGGGGAACTGAAGCTTTCTTT.

V and J are TRBV7-3 and TRBJ1-1; D is possibly TRBD1 (6 bases). Germline V gene data show CDR1 as SGHTA and CDR2 as FQGTGA. This CDR3 is 15 amino acids long. Trimming cost V 1 base and J 5 bases, with 14 bases left between them. The CDR3 DNA reads as TGTGCCAGCAGCTTAATCGCCGGAGGGGGGACTGAAGCTTTCTTT. It yields the protein CASSLIAGGGTEAFF. Full variable domain (rest looked up from reference TRBV7-3 and TRBJ1-1): GAGVSQTPSNKVTEKGKYVELRCDPISGHTALYWYRQSLGQGPEFLIYFQGTGAADDSGLPNDRFFAVRPEGSVSTLKIQRTERGDSAVYLCASSLIAGGGTEAFFGQGTRLTVV.

The chain joins TRBV6-1 to TRBJ2-5; D is possibly TRBD2 (6 bases). This CDR3 region has 16 residues. V lost 3 bases, J lost 2 bases, and 16 bases lay in between. From germline, CDR1 is MNHNS and CDR2 SASEGT. CDR3 nucleotides: TGTGCCAGCAGTGATGGAGGGGCGGTAGGACAAGAGACCCAGTACTTC. Its translation: CASSDGGAVGQETQYF.

V is TRBV6-5 and J is TRBJ2-7; tentative D call: TRBD2 (6 bases). The CDR3 is 14 amino acids. The V end lost 6 bases, the J end lost 6 bases, and 18 bases lay between the germline ends. CDR1 and CDR2 (germline): MNHEY, SVGAGI. The chain's CDR3 is CASSLWVEGSEQYF. Written as DNA, the CDR3 is TGTGCCAGCAGCCTATGGGTGGAGGGCTCCGAGCAGTACTTC.

J is TRBJ2-7 and V is TRBV4-1; 14 bases are shared with TRBD2. V trimming: 2 bases; J trimming: 7 bases; junction bases outside the gene matches: 4. Germline V CDR1 and CDR2: MGHRA, YSYEKL. There are 15 residues in the CDR3. Here the CDR3 reads CASSQRLAGGIEQYF. CDR3 nucleotides: TGCGCCAGCAGCCAACGACTAGCGGGAGGGATAGAGCAGTACTTC.